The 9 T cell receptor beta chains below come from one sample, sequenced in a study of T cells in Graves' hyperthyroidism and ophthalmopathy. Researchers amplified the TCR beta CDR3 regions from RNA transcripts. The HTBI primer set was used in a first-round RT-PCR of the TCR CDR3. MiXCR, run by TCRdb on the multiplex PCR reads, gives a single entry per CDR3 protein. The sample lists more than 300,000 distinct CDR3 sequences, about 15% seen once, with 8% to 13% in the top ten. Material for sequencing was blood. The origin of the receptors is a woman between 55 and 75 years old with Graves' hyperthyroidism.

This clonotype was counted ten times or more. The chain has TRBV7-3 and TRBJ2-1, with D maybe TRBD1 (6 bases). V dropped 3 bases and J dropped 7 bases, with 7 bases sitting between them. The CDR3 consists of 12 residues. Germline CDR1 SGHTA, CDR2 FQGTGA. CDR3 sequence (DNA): TGTGCCAGCAGCTTTACAGGGAATGAGCAGTTCTTC. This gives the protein CASSFTGNEQFF.

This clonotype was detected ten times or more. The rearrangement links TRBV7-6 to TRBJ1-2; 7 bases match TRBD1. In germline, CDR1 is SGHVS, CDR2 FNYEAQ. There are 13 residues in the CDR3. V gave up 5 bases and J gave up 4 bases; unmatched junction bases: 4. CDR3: CASSPTGFYGYTF. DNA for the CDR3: TGTGCCAGCAGCCCGACAGGGTTCTATGGCTACACCTTC.

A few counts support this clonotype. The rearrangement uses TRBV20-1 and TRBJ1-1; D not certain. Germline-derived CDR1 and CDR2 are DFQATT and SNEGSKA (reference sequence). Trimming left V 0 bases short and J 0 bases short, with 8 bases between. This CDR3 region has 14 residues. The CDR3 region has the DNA TGCAGTGCTAGAGAACACAGTTTGAACACTGAAGCTTTCTTT. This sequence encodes CSAREHSLNTEAFF.

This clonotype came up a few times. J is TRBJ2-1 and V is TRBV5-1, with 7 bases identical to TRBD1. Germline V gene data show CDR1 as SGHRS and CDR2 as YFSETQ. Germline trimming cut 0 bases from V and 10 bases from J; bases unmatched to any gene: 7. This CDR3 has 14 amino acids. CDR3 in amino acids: CASSLAAGGREQFF. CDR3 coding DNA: TGCGCCAGCAGCTTGGCGGCAGGGGGTAGAGAGCAGTTCTTC.

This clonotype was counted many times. The CDR3 DNA reads TGTGCCAGCAGTTCTCTGGCCGGGAGTGCACACGAGCAGTACTTC. This codes for CASSSLAGSAHEQYF. The chain couples TRBV6-5 to TRBJ2-7; a possible D gene is TRBD2 (6 bases). V dropped 4 bases and J dropped 5 bases, with 18 bases sitting between them. There are 15 residues in the CDR3. The germline gives CDR1 MNHEY, CDR2 SVGAGI.

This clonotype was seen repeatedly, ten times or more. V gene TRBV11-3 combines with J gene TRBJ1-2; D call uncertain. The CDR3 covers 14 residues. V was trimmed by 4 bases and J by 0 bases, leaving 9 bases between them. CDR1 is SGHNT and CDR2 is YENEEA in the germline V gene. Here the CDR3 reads CASSYGGPNYGYTF. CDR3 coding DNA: TGTGCCAGCAGCTACGGCGGACCTAACTATGGCTACACCTTC.

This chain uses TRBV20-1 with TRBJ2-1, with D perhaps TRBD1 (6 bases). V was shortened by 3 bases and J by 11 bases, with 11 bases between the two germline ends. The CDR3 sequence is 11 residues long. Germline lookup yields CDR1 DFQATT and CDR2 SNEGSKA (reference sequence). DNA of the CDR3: TGCAGTGCTAGGCTGGACAGAAAGCAGTTCTTC. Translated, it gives CSARLDRKQFF.

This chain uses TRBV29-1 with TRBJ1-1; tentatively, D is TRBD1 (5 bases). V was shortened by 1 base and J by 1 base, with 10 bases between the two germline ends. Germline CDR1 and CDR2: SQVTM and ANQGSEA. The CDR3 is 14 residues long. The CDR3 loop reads CSVEAGQGNTEAFF. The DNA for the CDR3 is TGCAGCGTTGAAGCCGGGCAGGGGAACACTGAAGCTTTCTTT.

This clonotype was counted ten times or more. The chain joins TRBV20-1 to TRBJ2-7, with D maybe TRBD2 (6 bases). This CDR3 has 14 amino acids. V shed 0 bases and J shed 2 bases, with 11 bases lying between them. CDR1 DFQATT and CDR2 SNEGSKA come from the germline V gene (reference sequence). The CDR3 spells CSARDGDLTYEQYF. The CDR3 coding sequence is TGCAGTGCTAGAGATGGGGACTTAACCTACGAGCAGTACTTC.